These 16 T cell receptor beta chains were all obtained from the same sample, sequenced in a study of cytomegalovirus exposure and HLA in healthy donors. PCR used 60 Vbeta primers and 13 Jbeta primers. Method: immunoSEQ multiplex PCR; TCRdb's copy keeps in-frame clones and lacks some. The repertoire holds about 160,000 clones, with 79% as singletons. The sample consisted of PBMCs. The receptors derive from a man aged 50-60 years in good health and CMV-seropositive.

V usage is TRBV7-2 and J usage is TRBJ2-7; TRBD1 agrees at 7 bases. Germline CDR1 reads SGHTA; CDR2 reads FQGNSA. The CDR3 has 15 residues. Unmatched junction bases numbered 5, after V lost 3 bases and J lost 0 bases. This chain's CDR3 is CASSFPGQPSYEQYF. The CDR3, as DNA: TGTGCCAGCAGCTTTCCGGGACAGCCCTCCTACGAGCAGTACTTC.

The chain uses TRBV5-1 and TRBJ2-5; D is perhaps TRBD2 (6 bases). This CDR3 is 15 amino acids long. Trimming stripped 3 bases from V and 0 bases from J, with 12 bases between. CDR1 and CDR2 from the germline V gene are SGHRS and YFSETQ. The CDR3 sequence is CASSYLPSDQETQYF. As DNA, the CDR3 is TGCGCCAGCAGCTACCTCCCTAGCGACCAAGAGACCCAGTACTTC.

This rearrangement joins TRBV19 to TRBJ1-1; TRBD1 might be the D (5 bases). Deletions cut 5 bases from V and 1 base from J, with 11 bases between. Germline CDR1 LNHDA, CDR2 SQIVND (reference sequence). The length of the CDR3 is 14 residues. In DNA, the CDR3 is TGTGCCAGTAGTTACAGGAGCTCGAACACTGAAGCTTTCTTT. Amino acids: CASSYRSSNTEAFF.

The V gene is TRBV10-3, the J gene TRBJ2-7; D uncertain. The CDR3 has 12 residues. The germline CDR1 and CDR2 sequences are ENHRY and SYGVKD. Deletions cut 7 bases from V and 6 bases from J, with 13 bases between. The CDR3 coding sequence is TGTGCCATCACCTCCCCCACGGGCGAGCAGTACTTC. This gives the protein CAITSPTGEQYF.

V and J are TRBV29-1 and TRBJ2-5; the match to TRBD2 covers 15 bases. The better agreement between TRBJ2-7 and the DNA end casts doubt on the J call. Germline CDR1 is SQVTM and CDR2 is ANQGSEA. This CDR3 comprises 17 residues. DNA of the CDR3: TGCAGCGCCGTTCTGGGACTAGCGGGAGGAGGGCCCTACGAGCAGTACTTC. Its protein product is CSAVLGLAGGGPYEQYF.

The chain recombines TRBV7-9 with TRBJ2-7; TRBD1 matches at 8 bases. Germline values: CDR1 SEHNR, CDR2 FQNEAQ (reference sequence). Trimming took 2 bases from V and 2 from J; bases not matched to a gene: 2. The CDR3 has 14 amino acids. CDR3 bases: TGTGCCAGCAGCTTATGGGACAGGACCTACGAGCAGTACTTC. Protein sequence: CASSLWDRTYEQYF.

The chain links TRBV5-1 to TRBJ1-2; D is unclear. The CDR3 length is 13 residues. Germline CDR1 is SGHRS and CDR2 is YFSETQ. V shed 2 bases and J shed 2 bases, with 7 bases lying between them. The CDR3 DNA reads TGCGCCAGCAGCTTCGACAAAAACTATGGCTACACCTTC. Its translation: CASSFDKNYGYTF.

This chain joins TRBV27 and TRBJ2-4; 8 positions agree with TRBD1. The CDR3 sequence is 12 residues long. Unmatched junction bases numbered 5, after V lost 5 bases and J lost 11 bases. The V gene's germline CDR1 is MNHEY and CDR2 SMNVEV (reference sequence). The CDR3 sequence: CASSTSDRVQYF. For the CDR3, the DNA is TGTGCCAGCAGTACCTCGGACAGGGTTCAGTACTTC.

This rearrangement joins TRBV7-9 to TRBJ2-5, with D unresolved. The germline CDR1 and CDR2 sequences are SEHNR and FQNEAQ (reference sequence). The CDR3 length is 13 residues. Between the trimmed V and J ends, which lost 4 bases and 2 bases, there was a span of 8 bases. The CDR3: CASSSGGQETQYF. The DNA of the CDR3 is TGTGCCAGCAGCTCCGGCGGTCAAGAGACCCAGTACTTC.

The CDR3 DNA reads TGCGCCAGCAGCCAAGAGGGAGCGGGAGCGGGAGAGGCCTACGAGCAGTACTTC. It encodes CASSQEGAGAGEAYEQYF. V usage is TRBV4-1 and J usage is TRBJ2-7, with 8 bases lining up with TRBD2. The V gene's germline CDR1 is MGHRA and CDR2 YSYEKL. CDR3 length: 18 residues. The V segment lost 0 bases and the J segment 2 bases; nucleotides outside the gene matches: 12.

This chain links TRBV19 with TRBJ1-2, with D perhaps TRBD1 (6 bases). Germline values: CDR1 LNHDA, CDR2 SQIVND (reference sequence). This CDR3 is 14 amino acids long. V lost 1 base, J lost 7 bases, and 13 bases lay in between. The CDR3 DNA follows: TGTGCCAGTAGTATAGGCATCAGGGGCAGTGGCTACACCTTC. Residues: CASSIGIRGSGYTF.

The chain carries TRBV6-5 and TRBJ2-5; a weak D match, TRBD1 (6 bases). The germline gives CDR1 MNHEY, CDR2 SVGAGI. The CDR3 has 14 residues. Trimming cost V 4 bases and J 4 bases, with 13 bases left between them. CDR3 amino acids: CASSSTGLGETQYF. CDR3 sequence (DNA): TGTGCCAGCAGTTCGACAGGTCTGGGAGAGACCCAGTACTTC.

The chain is built from TRBV6-5 and TRBJ1-1; TRBD1 matches 8 bases. Germline V gene data show CDR1 as MNHEY and CDR2 as SVGAGI. This CDR3 is 14 amino acids long. The V segment lost 6 bases and the J segment 0 bases; nucleotides outside the gene matches: 3. CDR3 region: CASSRTGMNTEAFF. CDR3 in DNA: TGTGCCAGCAGCCGGACAGGGATGAACACTGAAGCTTTCTTT.

The genes are TRBV28 and TRBJ2-2; 7 nucleotides agree with TRBD1. There are 14 residues in the CDR3. V was clipped by 8 bases and J by 4 bases; unmatched bases: 7. Germline loops: CDR1 MDHEN, CDR2 SYDVKM. The CDR3: CASVFNRGTGELFF. The CDR3 DNA reads as TGTGCCAGCGTCTTTAACAGGGGCACCGGGGAGCTGTTTTTT.

The chain couples TRBV5-1 to TRBJ2-7, with 12 positions matching TRBD2. Germline V CDR1 and CDR2: SGHRS, YFSETQ. J was trimmed by 1 base and V by 0 bases; bases with no gene match: 8. The CDR3 contains 18 residues. The CDR3, as DNA: TGCGCCAGCAGCTTGGCACGGACTAGCGGGAAGAATTCCTACGAGCAGTACTTC. It yields the protein CASSLARTSGKNSYEQYF.

This chain connects TRBV7-8 to TRBJ2-1; 9 nucleotides align to TRBD1. With 0 bases clipped from V and 8 bases from J, the junction kept 5 bases outside the gene matches. The germline CDR1 and CDR2 sequences are SGHVS and FQNEAQ. CDR3 length: 15 amino acids. In DNA, the CDR3 is TGTGCCAGCAGCTTAGCGGGGACAGGGTTCTATGAGCAGTTCTTC. Encoded protein: CASSLAGTGFYEQFF.